This record concerns one T cell receptor beta chain sequence. Its antigen is not identified. This sample is drawn from a study of cytomegalovirus exposure and HLA in healthy donors. Points from the study as a whole: A further, later analysis showed that HLA-associated TCR beta chains (compared with equally common others) were more clonally expanded.

This CDR3 has 13 residues. CDR1 and CDR2 (germline): SGHDT, YYEEEE. Trimming removed 0 bases from V and 5 bases from J, with 6 bases in between. The PCR contained 60 Vbeta and 13 Jbeta primers. Using immunoSEQ multiplex PCR, the repertoire was profiled, and TCRdb retains in-frame clones only, with some absent. The sample records roughly 58,000 clones, approximately 80% being singletons. The chain is built from TRBV5-6 and TRBJ2-1, with a possible D match to TRBD2 (5 bases). The receptor was derived from a human donor in good health. The material sequenced was PBMCs. The CDR3 coding sequence is TGTGCCAGCAGCTTGGGACTAAACAATGAGCAGTTCTTC. The encoded protein is CASSLGLNNEQFF.